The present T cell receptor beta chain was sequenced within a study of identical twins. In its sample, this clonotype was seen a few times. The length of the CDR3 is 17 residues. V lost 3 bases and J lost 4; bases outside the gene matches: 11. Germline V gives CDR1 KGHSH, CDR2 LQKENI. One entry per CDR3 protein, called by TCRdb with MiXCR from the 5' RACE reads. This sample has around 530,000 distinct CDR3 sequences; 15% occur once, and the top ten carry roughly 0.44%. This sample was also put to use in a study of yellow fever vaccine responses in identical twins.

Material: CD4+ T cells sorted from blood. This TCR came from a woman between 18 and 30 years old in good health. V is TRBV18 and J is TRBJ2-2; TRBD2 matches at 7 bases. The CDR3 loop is CASSPLLGGGTTGELFF. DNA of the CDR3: TGTGCCAGCTCACCGTTGCTTGGCGGGGGAACCACCGGGGAGCTGTTTTTT.